The rows below give T cell receptor beta chains drawn from one sample of a study of T cell responses to AZD1222 COVID-19 vaccine. Libraries were prepared by immunoSEQ multiplex PCR; TCRdb keeps only in-frame clonotypes and omits some of them. The profile shows 100,000 to 120,000 clones, around 90% of them singletons. Here the sequenced sample was peripheral blood, taken on day 0 of MenACWY control vaccination. Source of these receptors: an adult in good health. Both conserved end residues are part of each CDR3. Fields, in order: clone size, D gene, V gene, J gene, CDR3 DNA, CDR3 protein. D genes are given only for firm matches. Clone sizes are given selectively: once, few, many, or a class where the clone is expanded.

-	-	TRBV27	TRBJ2-7	TGTGCCAGCAGTTCAGGAGGGGGCAGCCGACACTACGAGCAGTACTTC	CASSSGGGSRHYEQYF
-	-	TRBV28	TRBJ2-7	TGTGCCAGCAGTTCTCCGGGACGTTGGTCCTACGAGCAGTACTTC	CASSSPGRWSYEQYF
-	TRBD1	TRBV7-4	TRBJ1-6	TGTGCCAGCAGGGCCAGGGACAGGGCCAATTCACCCCTCCACTTT	CASRARDRANSPLHF
-	TRBD1	TRBV27	TRBJ2-1	TGTGCCAGCAGACTACCGGGACAGGGGGTACAGCAGTTCTTC	CASRLPGQGVQQFF
-	-	TRBV4-1	TRBJ1-1	TGCGCCAGCAGCCAAGCTGGTAGGGGGACTGAAGCTTTCTTT	CASSQAGRGTEAFF
-	-	TRBV27	TRBJ1-1	TGTGCCAGCAGTTTAGGTTCCCGTACCAGGGAAGCTTTCTTT	CASSLGSRTREAFF
-	-	TRBV24-1	TRBJ1-5	TGTGCCACCAGTCCTGAAGGCACCAATCAGCCCCAGCATTTT	CATSPEGTNQPQHF
-	TRBD1	TRBV2	TRBJ1-5	TGTGCCAGCAGGGGGACAGGGGTACGGCAGCCCCAGCATTTT	CASRGTGVRQPQHF
-	TRBD1	TRBV6-6	TRBJ2-3	TGTGCCAGCAGACAACAGGGGTTGCCAGATACGCAGTATTTT	CASRQQGLPDTQYF
-	TRBD2	TRBV3-1/TRBV3-2	TRBJ2-1	TGTGCCAGCAGCCAACTCGGGACTAGCGGCTACAATGAGCAGTTCTTC	CASSQLGTSGYNEQFF
-	TRBD1	TRBV5-1	TRBJ2-7	TGCGCCAGCAGCCCCACTCCGGGACAGATCTACGAGCAGTACTTC	CASSPTPGQIYEQYF
-	-	TRBV15	TRBJ2-2	TGTGCCACCAGCAGAGGGGGTCTAGGAGCCGGGGAGCTGTTTTTT	CATSRGGLGAGELFF
-	-	TRBV6-1	TRBJ2-2	TGTGCCAGCAGTGAAATCACCGGGGAGCTGTTTTTT	CASSEITGELFF
-	-	TRBV4-1	TRBJ1-3	TGCGCCAGCAGCCAAGAAACGGCTGGAAACACCATATATTTT	CASSQETAGNTIYF
-	TRBD1	TRBV7-2	TRBJ1-4	TGTGCCAGCAGCTTTGGGGACAGGGCCAATAATGAAAAACTGTTTTTT	CASSFGDRANNEKLFF
few	-	TRBV3-1/TRBV3-2	TRBJ2-1	TGTGCCAGCACTAGTGGCAATGAGCAGTTCTTC	CASTSGNEQFF
-	-	TRBV4-1	TRBJ2-3	TGCGCCAGCAGCCAACAAAGTGGCCCAGATACGCAGTATTTT	CASSQQSGPDTQYF
-	-	TRBV28	TRBJ1-2	TGTGCCAGCAGTTTGTTTCCCCAAGGGACGGGCCCTAACACCTTC	CASSLFPQGTGPNTF
-	TRBD2	TRBV4-2	TRBJ2-7	TGTGCCAGCAGCCAAAACCCCGCGGGGGGCACCTACGAGCAGTACTTC	CASSQNPAGGTYEQYF
once	-	TRBV2	TRBJ1-5	TGTGCCAGCAGCGTCGGGTCTTATCAGCCCCAGCATTTT	CASSVGSYQPQHF
-	-	TRBV30	TRBJ1-1	TGTGCCTGGAGTGCCTCGCCGTTGGGGACTGAAGCTTTCTTT	CAWSASPLGTEAFF
few	-	TRBV19	TRBJ1-2	TGTGCCAGTAGTATAGCCCTAACAGATACTAACTATGGCTACACCTTC	CASSIALTDTNYGYTF
-	-	TRBV19	TRBJ1-1	TGTGCCAGTAGATTGGGGCCGCAAAGGAACACTGAAGCTTTCTTT	CASRLGPQRNTEAFF
-	TRBD1	TRBV5-8	TRBJ1-4	TGTGCCAGCAGAGGGGACAGGGCAGGGACTAATGAAAAACTGTTTTTT	CASRGDRAGTNEKLFF